This T cell receptor (beta chain) appears in the sequencing data of a study of beta chain features in type 1 diabetes. Study-level background: What patients shared with healthy donors was a similar profile of age, gender and cell yields.

In the case of this clone: The target antigen is unknown.

Expressed TCRB transcripts were sequenced because the entire RNA isolate underwent reverse transcription. Clones were read by immunoSEQ multiplex PCR, and TCRdb kept only the in-frame ones, dropping some. The top ten hold about 0.065% of the sample, which has approximately 470,000 clones, about 32% seen once. Study-wide results and caveats: Insertion counts at VDJ junctions were lower in type 1 diabetes patients, who also showed more deletions there.

The CDR3 contains 16 residues. V lost 3 bases to trimming and J lost 7 bases; unmatched junction nucleotides: 12. Germline CDR1 and CDR2: SGHRS and YFSETQ. The source material was naive CD4+ T cells from blood. The chain uses TRBV5-1 and TRBJ2-1, with 8 bases lining up with TRBD2. The TCR comes from a man in his late teens or twenties in good health. The CDR3: CASSSVASGSGNEQFF. CDR3 DNA sequence: TGCGCCAGCAGCTCCGTTGCCAGCGGGAGTGGGAATGAGCAGTTCTTC.